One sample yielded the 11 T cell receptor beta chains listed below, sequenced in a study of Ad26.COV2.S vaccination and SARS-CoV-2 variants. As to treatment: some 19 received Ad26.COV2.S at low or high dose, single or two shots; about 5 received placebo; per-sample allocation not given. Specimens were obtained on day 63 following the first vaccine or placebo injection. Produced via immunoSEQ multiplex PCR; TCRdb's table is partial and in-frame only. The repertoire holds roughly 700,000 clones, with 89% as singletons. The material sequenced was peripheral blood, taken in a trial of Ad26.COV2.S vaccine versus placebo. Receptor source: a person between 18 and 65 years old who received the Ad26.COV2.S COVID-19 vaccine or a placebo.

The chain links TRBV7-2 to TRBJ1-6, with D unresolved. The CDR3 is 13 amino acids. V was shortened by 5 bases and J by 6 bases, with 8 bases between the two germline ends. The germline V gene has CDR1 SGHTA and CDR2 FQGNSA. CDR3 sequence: CASSPWANSPLHF. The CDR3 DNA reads TGTGCCAGCAGCCCATGGGCTAATTCACCCCTCCACTTT.

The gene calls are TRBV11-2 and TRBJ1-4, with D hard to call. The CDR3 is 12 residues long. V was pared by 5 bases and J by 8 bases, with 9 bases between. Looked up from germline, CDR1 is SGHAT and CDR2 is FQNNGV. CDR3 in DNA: TGTGCCAGCAGCACGAGGGAAGAAAAACTGTTTTTT. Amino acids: CASSTREEKLFF.

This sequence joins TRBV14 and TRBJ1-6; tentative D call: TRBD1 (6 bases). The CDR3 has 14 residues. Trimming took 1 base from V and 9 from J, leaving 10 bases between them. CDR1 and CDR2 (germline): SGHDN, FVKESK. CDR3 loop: CASSQAGAGSPLHF. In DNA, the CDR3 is TGTGCCAGCAGCCAAGCAGGGGCTGGTTCACCCCTCCACTTT.

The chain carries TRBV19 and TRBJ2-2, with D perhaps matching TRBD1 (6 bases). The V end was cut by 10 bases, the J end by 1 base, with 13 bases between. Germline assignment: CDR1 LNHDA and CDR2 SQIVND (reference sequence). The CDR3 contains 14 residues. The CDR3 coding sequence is TGTGCCACCTGGGGACAACAGAACACCGGGGAGCTGTTTTTT. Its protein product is CATWGQQNTGELFF. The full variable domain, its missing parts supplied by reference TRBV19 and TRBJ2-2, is DGGITQSPKYLFRKEGQNVTLSCEQNLNHDAMYWYRQDPGQGLRLIYYSQIVNDFQKGDIAEGYSVSREKKESFPLTVTSAQKNPTAFYLCATWGQQNTGELFFGEGSRLTVL.

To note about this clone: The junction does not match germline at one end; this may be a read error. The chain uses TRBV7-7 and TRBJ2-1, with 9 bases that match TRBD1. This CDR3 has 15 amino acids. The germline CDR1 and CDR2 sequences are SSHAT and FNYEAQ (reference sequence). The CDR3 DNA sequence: TGTGCTAGCAGCTTGGATGGACAGGGGAACAATGAGCAGTTCTTC. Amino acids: CASSLDGQGNNEQFF.

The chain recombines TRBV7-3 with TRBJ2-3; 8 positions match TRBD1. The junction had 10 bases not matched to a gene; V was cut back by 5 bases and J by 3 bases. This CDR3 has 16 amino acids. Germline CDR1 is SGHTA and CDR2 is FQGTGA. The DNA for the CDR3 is TGTGCCAGCAGCCCCGGACAGGGAGCATTGACAGATACGCAGTATTTT. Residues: CASSPGQGALTDTQYF.

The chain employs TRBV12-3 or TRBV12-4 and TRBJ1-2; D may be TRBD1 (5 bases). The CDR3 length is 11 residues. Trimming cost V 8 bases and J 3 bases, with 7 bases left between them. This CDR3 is CASRQYYGYTF. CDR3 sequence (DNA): TGTGCCAGCCGACAGTACTATGGCTACACCTTC.

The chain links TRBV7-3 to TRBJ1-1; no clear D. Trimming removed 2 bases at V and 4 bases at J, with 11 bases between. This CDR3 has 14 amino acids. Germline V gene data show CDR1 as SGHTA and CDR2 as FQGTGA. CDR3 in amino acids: CASSLFLRITEAFF. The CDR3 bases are TGTGCCAGCAGCTTATTCCTCCGGATCACTGAAGCTTTCTTT. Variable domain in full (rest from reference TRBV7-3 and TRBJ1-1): GAGVSQTPSNKVTEKGKYVELRCDPISGHTALYWYRQSLGQGPEFLIYFQGTGAADDSGLPNDRFFAVRPEGSVSTLKIQRTERGDSAVYLCASSLFLRITEAFFGQGTRLTVV.

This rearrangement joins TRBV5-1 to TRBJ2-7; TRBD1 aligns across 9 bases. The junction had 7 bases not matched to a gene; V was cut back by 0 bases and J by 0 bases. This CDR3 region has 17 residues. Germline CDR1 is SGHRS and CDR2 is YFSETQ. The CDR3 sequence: CASSLAGQGKGSYEQYF. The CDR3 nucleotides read TGCGCCAGCAGCTTGGCGGGACAGGGTAAGGGCTCCTACGAGCAGTACTTC.

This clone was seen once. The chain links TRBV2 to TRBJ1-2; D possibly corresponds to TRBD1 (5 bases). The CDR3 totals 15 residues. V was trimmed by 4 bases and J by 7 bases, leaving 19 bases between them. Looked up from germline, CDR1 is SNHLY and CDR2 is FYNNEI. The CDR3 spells CASSVSGREGSGYTF. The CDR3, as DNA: TGTGCCAGCAGTGTATCAGGGAGGGAGGGTAGTGGCTACACCTTC.

The chain's CDR3 is CSVVLLVGGSSYNEQFF. In DNA form, the CDR3 reads TGCAGCGTTGTTTTACTAGTGGGGGGGTCCTCCTACAATGAGCAGTTCTTC. The rearrangement joins TRBV29-1 to TRBJ2-1, with 7 bases that match TRBD2. V trimming: 4 bases; J trimming: 0 bases; junction bases outside the gene matches: 12. The CDR3 length is 17 residues. From germline, CDR1 is SQVTM and CDR2 ANQGSEA.